One sample yielded the 6 T cell receptor beta chains listed below, sequenced in a study of human T cells and chemical hapten exposure. TCRdb reprocessed the RACE reads with MiXCR, giving one entry per CDR3 protein. The sample has 85,000 to 100,000 distinct CDR3 sequences, around a quarter seen once. The time point: patch test 3, about 24 weeks after DPC sensitization. As to treatment: therapeutic diphenylcyclopropenone sensitization with weekly scalp DPC. Sequenced material: whole blood, taken in connection with sensitization to the hapten diphenylcyclopropenone (DPC). The origin of the receptors is a man aged 35 to 55 with alopecia areata. Some clones in this sample may be carry-over from other donors' samples.

The V gene is TRBV5-1, the J gene TRBJ2-3; no firm D call. The CDR3 consists of 13 residues. V was shortened by 0 bases and J by 3 bases, with 5 bases between the two germline ends. Germline V lookup: CDR1 SGHRS, CDR2 YFSETQ. CDR3 bases: TGCGCCAGCAGCTTGGATGGAACAGATACGCAGTATTTT. The encoded protein is CASSLDGTDTQYF.

Many counts were recorded for this clonotype. The V and J genes are TRBV7-2 and TRBJ2-3, with D uncertain. Germline V CDR1 and CDR2: SGHTA, FQGNSA. V lost 4 bases, J lost 2 bases, and 4 bases lay in between. The CDR3 is 12 residues long. DNA for the CDR3: TGTGCCAGCAGCTCATACACAGATACGCAGTATTTT. Translation: CASSSYTDTQYF.

The chain couples TRBV20-1 to TRBJ1-4, with D possibly being TRBD1 (6 bases). This CDR3 has 14 residues. The V end was cut by 5 bases, the J end by 5 bases, with 15 bases between. Germline assignment: CDR1 DFQATT and CDR2 SNEGSKA (reference sequence). The CDR3 DNA is TGCAGTGCTTCTTTGGGGACATCAAATGAAAAACTGTTTTTT. It specifies CSASLGTSNEKLFF.

J is TRBJ2-1 and V is TRBV7-9; TRBD2 aligns across 11 bases. CDR3 length equals 15 residues. The junction had 8 bases not matched to a gene; V was cut back by 5 bases and J by 8 bases. Germline V lookup: CDR1 SEHNR, CDR2 FQNEAQ (reference sequence). This chain's CDR3 is CASSALLAGVHEQFF. DNA for the CDR3: TGTGCCAGCAGCGCATTACTAGCGGGAGTACATGAGCAGTTCTTC. The full variable domain, rest sourced from reference TRBV7-9 and TRBJ2-1, is DTGVSQNPRHKITKRGQNVTFRCDPISEHNRLYWYRQTLGQGPEFLTYFQNEAQLEKSRLLSDRFSAERPKGSFSTLEIQRTEQGDSAMYLCASSALLAGVHEQFFGPGTRLTVL.

There are many counts of this clonotype. The chain uses TRBV29-1 and TRBJ1-2; maybe TRBD1 (5 bases). In germline, CDR1 is SQVTM, CDR2 ANQGSEA. This CDR3 comprises 13 residues. Trimming pared 5 bases from V and 7 bases from J, leaving 17 bases between. CDR3: CSVTGGDSTGYTF. The CDR3 region has the DNA TGCAGCGTTACAGGAGGGGACTCCACTGGCTACACCTTC.

CDR3 amino acids: CSAVSPLTAWTDTQYF. In DNA, the CDR3 is TGCAGTGCTGTGTCCCCCCTCACAGCGTGGACGGATACGCAGTATTTT. The V and J genes are TRBV20-1 and TRBJ2-3; the D is unclear. The germline V gene has CDR1 DFQATT and CDR2 SNEGSKA (reference sequence). The CDR3 consists of 16 residues. Deletions cut 5 bases from V and 6 bases from J, with 24 bases between.